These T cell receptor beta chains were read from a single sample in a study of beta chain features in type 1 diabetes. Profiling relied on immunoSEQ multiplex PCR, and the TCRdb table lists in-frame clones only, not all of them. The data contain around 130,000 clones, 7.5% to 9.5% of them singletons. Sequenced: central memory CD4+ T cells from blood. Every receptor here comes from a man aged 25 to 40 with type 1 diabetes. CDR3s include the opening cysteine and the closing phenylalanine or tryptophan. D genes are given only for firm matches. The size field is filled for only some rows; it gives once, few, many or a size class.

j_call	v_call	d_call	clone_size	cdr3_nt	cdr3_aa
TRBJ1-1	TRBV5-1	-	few	TGCGCCAGCAGCCTCCTCCCAGGGGTCAACACTGAAGCTTTCTTT	CASSLLPGVNTEAFF
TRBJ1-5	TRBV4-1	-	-	TGCGCCAGCAGCCAAGACGTGGGGGGACAGCCCCAGCATTTT	CASSQDVGGQPQHF
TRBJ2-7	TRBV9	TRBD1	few	TGTGCCAGCAGCATTGGGACAGGCTCCTACGAGCAGTACTTC	CASSIGTGSYEQYF
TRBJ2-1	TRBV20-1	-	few	TGCAGTGGCTGGGGGGTCTCTGAGCAGTTCTTC	CSGWGVSEQFF
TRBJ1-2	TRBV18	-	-	TGTGCCAGCTCACCAGGGAGACTTTATAACTATGGCTACACCTTC	CASSPGRLYNYGYTF
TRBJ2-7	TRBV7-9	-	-	TGTGCCAGCAGCCCCCTTAAGGGGGTGCCCTACGAGCAGTACTTC	CASSPLKGVPYEQYF
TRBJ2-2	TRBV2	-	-	TGTGCCAGCACTTTGGATAGCGCGGGCACCGGGGAGCTGTTTTTT	CASTLDSAGTGELFF
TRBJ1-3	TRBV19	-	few	TGTGCCAGTGGATCGGGACAAGGAAACACCATATATTTT	CASGSGQGNTIYF
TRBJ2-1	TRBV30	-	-	TGTGCCTGGAGTGGGGCTGGGGAGGAGCAGTTCTTC	CAWSGAGEEQFF
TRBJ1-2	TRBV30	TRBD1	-	TGTGCCTGGAGGGAACAGGGGGCGGATGGCTACACCTTC	CAWREQGADGYTF
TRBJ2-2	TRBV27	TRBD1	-	TGTGCCAGCAGTTTAGGACAGGGCCCAGGCACCGGGGAGCTGTTTTTT	CASSLGQGPGTGELFF
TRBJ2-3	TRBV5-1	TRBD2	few	TGCGCCAGCAGCTTGGGATTGCGGGGGGGCCCAGGCACAGATACGCAGTATTTT	CASSLGLRGGPGTDTQYF
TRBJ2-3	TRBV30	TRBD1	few	TGTGCCTGGAGTGTGGGACAGGGGGATCGTAAGTATTTT	CAWSVGQGDRKYF
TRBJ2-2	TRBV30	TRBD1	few	TGTGCCTGGGGTCGGACAGGGTCCGGGGAGCTGTTTTTT	CAWGRTGSGELFF
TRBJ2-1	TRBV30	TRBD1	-	TGTGCCTGGACCGGAGACAGGGGCGATGAGCAGTTCTTC	CAWTGDRGDEQFF
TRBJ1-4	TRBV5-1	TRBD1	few	TGCGCCAGCAGCCAGGGACAGGGGAATGAAAAACTGTTTTTT	CASSQGQGNEKLFF
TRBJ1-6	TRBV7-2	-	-	TGTGCCAGCAGCTTGAGGACAGCTAATTCACCCCTCCACTTT	CASSLRTANSPLHF
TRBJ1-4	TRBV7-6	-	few	TGTGCCAGCAGCTTAGGGAGAACTAATGAAAAACTGTTTTTT	CASSLGRTNEKLFF
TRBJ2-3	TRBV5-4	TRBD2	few	TGTGCCAGCAGCATTGGACTAGCGGGGGGGACAGATACGCAGTATTTT	CASSIGLAGGTDTQYF
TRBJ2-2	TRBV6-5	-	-	TGTGCCAGCAGTTACGGTATCAGCGGGTCCGGGGAGCTGTTTTTT	CASSYGISGSGELFF
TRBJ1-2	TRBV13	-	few	TGTGCCAGCAGTACCGGCTTCAGGGAATATGGCTACACCTTC	CASSTGFREYGYTF
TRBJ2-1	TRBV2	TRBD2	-	TGTGCCAGCAGCCAATCCGTGGGACTAGCGGGGGGGAATGAGCAGTTCTTC	CASSQSVGLAGGNEQFF
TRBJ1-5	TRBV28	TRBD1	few	TGTGCCAGCAGTTCCATTAGCGGGACAGGGGATAGCAATCAGCCCCAGCATTTT	CASSSISGTGDSNQPQHF
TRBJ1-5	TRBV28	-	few	TGTGCCAGCAGTTTCGGCAGGGGATGGGGTAGCAATCAGCCCCAGCATTTT	CASSFGRGWGSNQPQHF
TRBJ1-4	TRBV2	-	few	TGTGCCACAAGATTCTCAGGCACAAAACTGTTTTTT	CATRFSGTKLFF
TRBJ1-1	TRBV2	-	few	TGTGCCAGCAGTGACAGGGAAGGGACTGAAGCTTTCTTT	CASSDREGTEAFF
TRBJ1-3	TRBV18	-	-	TGTGCCAGCTCACCAATGACAGGTGGAAACACCATATATTTT	CASSPMTGGNTIYF